One sample yielded the 9 T cell receptor beta chains listed below, sequenced in a study of control samples from healthy donors and cancer patients. Only in-frame clones appear in the TCRdb table, and some are missing; sequencing was by immunoSEQ multiplex PCR. The top ten hold around 6% of the sample, which has 100,000 to 150,000 clones, roughly 92% seen once. Sequences were obtained from blood. The receptors shown here come from a man between 18 and 35 years old in good health.

A note on this clone: One end of the junction fails to match germline, which may point to a read error. The V gene is TRBV5-4, the J gene TRBJ2-3; D may be TRBD1 or TRBD2 (5 bases each). Germline V gene sequence: CDR1 SGHNT, CDR2 YYREEE (reference sequence). The CDR3 has 15 amino acids. The CDR3 here is CAGSSLGRSTDTQYF. In DNA, the CDR3 is TGTGCCGGCAGCAGCTTGGGACGGTCCACAGATACGCAGTATTTT. Together with reference TRBV5-4 and TRBJ2-3, the CDR3 gives the full variable domain: ETGVTQSPTHLIKTRGQQVTLRCSSQSGHNTVSWYQQALGQGPQFIFQYYREEENGRGNFPPRFSGLQFPNYSSELNVNALELDDSALYLCAGSSLGRSTDTQYFGPGTRLTVL.

This clone has more than one count but fewer than ten. The CDR3 region is CASSPPAYSGANVLTF. CDR3 coding DNA: TGTGCCAGCAGCCCCCCAGCTTACTCTGGGGCCAACGTCCTGACTTTC. This chain connects TRBV7-2 to TRBJ2-6, with no clear D. This CDR3 has 16 amino acids. Germline V gene sequence: CDR1 SGHTA, CDR2 FQGNSA. The ends were cut back, 5 bases at V and 0 bases at J, with 11 bases in the middle.

The chain recombines TRBV5-6 with TRBJ1-1, with D uncertain. Trimming cost V 0 bases and J 0 bases, with 9 bases left between them. Germline V gives CDR1 SGHDT, CDR2 YYEEEE. CDR3 length: 15 amino acids. The CDR3 sequence: CASSLAGVMNTEAFF. CDR3 DNA sequence: TGTGCCAGCAGCTTGGCCGGGGTGATGAACACTGAAGCTTTCTTT. Complete variable domain (other parts from reference TRBV5-6 and TRBJ1-1): DAGVTQSPTHLIKTRGQQVTLRCSPKSGHDTVSWYQQALGQGPQFIFQYYEEEERQRGNFPDRFSGHQFPNYSSELNVNALLLGDSALYLCASSLAGVMNTEAFFGQGTRLTVV.

The gene calls are TRBV11-3 and TRBJ2-7; D not resolved. This CDR3 comprises 13 residues. CDR1 and CDR2 from the germline V gene are SGHNT and YENEEA. V was shortened by 0 bases and J by 4 bases, with 7 bases between the two germline ends. CDR3 sequence reads: CASSLEFNYEQYF. CDR3 coding DNA: TGTGCCAGCAGCTTAGAGTTTAATTACGAGCAGTACTTC.

V and J are TRBV29-1 and TRBJ1-1; 10 nucleotides line up with TRBD1. The CDR3 totals 13 residues. The germline V gene encodes CDR1 SQVTM and CDR2 ANQGSEA. The V and J ends lost 6 bases and 4 bases, in that order; junction bases with no gene match: 5. The CDR3 loop reads CSVYWTGGTEAFF. The CDR3 DNA follows: TGCAGCGTCTATTGGACAGGGGGCACTGAAGCTTTCTTT.

This rearrangement joins TRBV9 to TRBJ2-5, with unresolved D. The CDR3 has 12 residues. Per germline, CDR1 SGDLS and CDR2 YYNGEE. V lost 0 bases to trimming and J lost 5 bases, with 5 bases between them. CDR3 nucleotide sequence: TGTGCCAGCAGCGTAGGGTCGGAGACCCAGTACTTC. It codes for CASSVGSETQYF.

The chain uses TRBV7-6 and TRBJ2-2; the match to TRBD2 covers 8 bases. The CDR3 consists of 18 residues. Germline CDR1 SGHVS, CDR2 FNYEAQ. The V segment lost 1 base and the J segment 0 bases; nucleotides outside the gene matches: 7. For the CDR3, the DNA is TGTGCCAGCAGCTTAGAAGGGAGACTAGCGTCGAACACCGGGGAGCTGTTTTTT. It encodes CASSLEGRLASNTGELFF.

The rearrangement links TRBV6-6 to TRBJ1-2, with TRBD1 identical over 11 bases. CDR1 and CDR2 from the germline V gene are MNHNY and SVGAGI (reference sequence). The trim removed 3 bases at V and 5 bases at J, leaving 5 bases unmatched. This CDR3 has 15 amino acids. The CDR3 DNA is TGTGCCAGCAGTTATCGGACAGGGGGCGGATATGGCTACACCTTC. This sequence encodes CASSYRTGGGYGYTF.

The DNA for the CDR3 is TGCGCCAGCAGCTTGGGAGGTCCTCCCCGCGGAGATACGCAGTATTTT. Its translation: CASSLGGPPRGDTQYF. This chain links TRBV5-1 with TRBJ2-3; D is undetermined. Trimming removed 0 bases at V and 5 bases at J, with 16 bases between. Germline-derived CDR1 and CDR2 are SGHRS and YFSETQ. This CDR3 has 16 residues.